Listed here are 8 T cell receptor beta chains from one sample, sequenced in a study of immune evolution from preneoplasia to lung adenocarcinoma. The method was immunoSEQ multiplex PCR; TCRdb's version includes in-frame clones alone and lacks a portion of them. The sample has some 2,500 clones; under 85% are singletons. The specimen was FFPE adjacent normal lung tissue. The receptors derive from a person aged 80 or over with lung adenocarcinoma.

The chain uses TRBV30 and TRBJ1-4, with D maybe TRBD1 (5 bases). The CDR3 consists of 14 residues. Deletions cut 1 base from V and 6 bases from J, with 12 bases between. CDR1 GTSNPN and CDR2 SVGIG come from the germline V gene (reference sequence). CDR3 nucleotides: TGTGCCTGGAGTGAGGCCAGGGTTGATGAAAAACTGTTTTTT. Translation: CAWSEARVDEKLFF.

DNA for the CDR3: TGTGCCAGCAGTTACGCGGATAGCACTGAAGCTTTCTTT. It yields the protein CASSYADSTEAFF. The J gene is TRBJ1-1, the V gene TRBV6-6; D is uncertain. CDR3 length equals 13 residues. Germline V gene data show CDR1 as MNHNY and CDR2 as SVGAGI (reference sequence). With 2 bases removed from V and 4 bases from J, the gap between germline ends came to 8 bases.

This rearrangement joins TRBV7-8 to TRBJ1-5; TRBD1 matches 7 bases. The V gene end was trimmed by 5 bases and the J gene end by 6 bases; junction bases not matched to a gene: 4. The CDR3 runs to 13 residues. Germline V gives CDR1 SGHVS, CDR2 FQNEAQ. CDR3: CASSSRQGQPQHF. CDR3 nucleotide sequence: TGTGCCAGCAGCAGCAGACAGGGTCAGCCCCAGCATTTT.

The chain joins TRBV9 to TRBJ2-5, with a tentative D call TRBD1 (5 bases). The germline gives CDR1 SGDLS, CDR2 YYNGEE. V lost 0 bases to trimming and J lost 5 bases, with 8 bases between them. The CDR3 sequence is 13 residues long. The CDR3 reads CASSVAGAETQYF. CDR3 coding DNA: TGTGCCAGCAGCGTAGCTGGGGCGGAGACCCAGTACTTC.

This clone has just a few counts. The CDR3 protein is CASSQDSGGGQPQHF. The CDR3 DNA sequence: TGCGCCAGCAGCCAAGATTCGGGTGGGGGCCAGCCCCAGCATTTT. V is TRBV4-1 and J is TRBJ1-5, with D perhaps TRBD1 (6 bases). The CDR3 extends over 15 amino acids. CDR1 is MGHRA, CDR2 YSYEKL, per germline. V was clipped by 0 bases and J by 7 bases, with 13 bases between them.

The chain is built from TRBV11-1 and TRBJ2-6; tentatively, D is TRBD2 (6 bases). V lost 7 bases and J 4 bases, leaving 17 bases between the germline ends. CDR3 length: 16 amino acids. In germline, CDR1 is SGHAT, CDR2 FQDESV (reference sequence). CDR3 bases: TGTGCCAGCACCGAACGGGGACTGACGGGGGCCAACGTCCTGACTTTC. Translated: CASTERGLTGANVLTF.

CDR3: CSARGAYEQYF. The DNA for the CDR3 is TGCAGTGCTAGGGGGGCTTACGAGCAGTACTTC. The chain carries TRBV20-1 and TRBJ2-7; possibly TRBD1 for D (6 bases). Germline lookup yields CDR1 DFQATT and CDR2 SNEGSKA (reference sequence). This CDR3 contains 11 residues. Trimming pared 3 bases from V and 4 bases from J, leaving 7 bases between.

The rearrangement uses TRBV7-8 and TRBJ2-1; TRBD2 matches 7 bases. CDR1 is SGHVS and CDR2 is FQNEAQ in the germline V gene. The CDR3 is 15 residues long. V dropped 2 bases and J dropped 2; count of bases not matched to a gene: 3. The CDR3 nucleotides read TGTGCCAGCAGCTTAAGGGAGGGAACCTACAATGAGCAGTTCTTC. Its translation is CASSLREGTYNEQFF.